These T cell receptor beta chains were read from a single sample in a study of T cell responses to AZD1222 COVID-19 vaccine. Sequencing was performed with immunoSEQ multiplex PCR; in TCRdb, only in-frame clones are kept and a portion is missing. Of 140,000 to 150,000 clones listed, around 86% are singletons. Source: peripheral blood, taken on day 0 of MenACWY control vaccination. These receptors were collected from an adult in good health. CDR3s include the opening cysteine and the closing phenylalanine or tryptophan. D genes are given only for firm matches.

TRBD1,TRBV19,TRBJ2-3,CASSPHRDRALTDTQYF
NA,TRBV18,TRBJ1-5,CASSQGGNQPQHF
NA,TRBV4-2,TRBJ1-4,CASSQESEKLFF
NA,TRBV6-5,TRBJ1-1,CASSYGPTGTEAFF
NA,TRBV7-3,TRBJ2-7,CASSLTSGSGLSF
TRBD1,TRBV11-2,TRBJ2-3,CASSYSVRDRGRDTQYF
TRBD1,TRBV27,TRBJ1-6,CASSPTGTVGNSPLHF
NA,TRBV6-1,TRBJ1-3,CASSDEGTGNTIYF
TRBD1,TRBV9,TRBJ1-5,CASSVGQGSNQPQHF
NA,TRBV20-1,TRBJ2-2,CSATNTGELFF
NA,TRBV20-1,TRBJ1-1,CSATAAEAFF